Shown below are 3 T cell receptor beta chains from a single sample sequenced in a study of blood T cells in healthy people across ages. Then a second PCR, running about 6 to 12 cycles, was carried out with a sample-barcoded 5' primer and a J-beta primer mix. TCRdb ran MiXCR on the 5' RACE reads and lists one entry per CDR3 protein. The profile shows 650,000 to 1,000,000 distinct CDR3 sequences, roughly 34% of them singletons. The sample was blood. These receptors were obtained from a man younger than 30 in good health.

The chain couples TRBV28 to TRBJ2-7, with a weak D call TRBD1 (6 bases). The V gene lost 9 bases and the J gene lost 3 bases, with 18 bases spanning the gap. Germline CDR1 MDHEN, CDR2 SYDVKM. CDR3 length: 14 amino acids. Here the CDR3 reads CASVERVDSYEQYF. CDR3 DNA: TGTGCCAGTGTAGAACGGGTGGACAGCTACGAGCAGTACTTC.

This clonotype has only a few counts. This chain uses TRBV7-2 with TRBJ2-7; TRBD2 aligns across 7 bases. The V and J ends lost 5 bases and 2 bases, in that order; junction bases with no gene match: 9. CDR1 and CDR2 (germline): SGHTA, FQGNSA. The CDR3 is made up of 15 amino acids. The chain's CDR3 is CASSPSGEGTYEQYF. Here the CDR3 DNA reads TGTGCCAGCAGCCCCTCCGGGGAGGGGACCTACGAGCAGTACTTC.

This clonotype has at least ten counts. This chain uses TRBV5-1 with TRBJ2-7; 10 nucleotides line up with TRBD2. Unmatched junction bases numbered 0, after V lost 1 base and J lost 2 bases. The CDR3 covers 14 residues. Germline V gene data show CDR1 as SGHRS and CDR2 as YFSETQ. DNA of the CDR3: TGCGCCAGCAGCTTGAGCGGGAGGGCCTACGAGCAGTACTTC. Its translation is CASSLSGRAYEQYF.